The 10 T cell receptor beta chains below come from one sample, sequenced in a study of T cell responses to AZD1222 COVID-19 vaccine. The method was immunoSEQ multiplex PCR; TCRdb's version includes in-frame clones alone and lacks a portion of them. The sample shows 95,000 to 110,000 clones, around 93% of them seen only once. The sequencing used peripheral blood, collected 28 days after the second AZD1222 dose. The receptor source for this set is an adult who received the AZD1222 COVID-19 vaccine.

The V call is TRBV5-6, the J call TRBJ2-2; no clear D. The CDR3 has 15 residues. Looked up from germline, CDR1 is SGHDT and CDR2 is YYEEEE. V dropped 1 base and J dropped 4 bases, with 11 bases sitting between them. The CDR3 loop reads CASSLPRSGTGELFF. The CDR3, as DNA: TGTGCCAGCAGCTTGCCAAGGTCGGGCACCGGGGAGCTGTTTTTT.

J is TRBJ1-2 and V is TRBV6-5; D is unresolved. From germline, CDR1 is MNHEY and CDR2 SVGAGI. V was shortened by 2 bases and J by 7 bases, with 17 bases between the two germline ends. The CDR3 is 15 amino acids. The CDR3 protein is CASSYKRVVLGGYTF. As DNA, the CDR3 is TGTGCCAGCAGTTACAAACGGGTTGTGTTGGGTGGCTACACCTTC.

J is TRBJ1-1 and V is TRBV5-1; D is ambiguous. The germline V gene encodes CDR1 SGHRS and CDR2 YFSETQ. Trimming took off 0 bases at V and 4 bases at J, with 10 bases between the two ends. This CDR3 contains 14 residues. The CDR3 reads CASSLAAGPTEAFF. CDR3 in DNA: TGCGCCAGCAGCTTGGCGGCGGGCCCCACTGAAGCTTTCTTT.

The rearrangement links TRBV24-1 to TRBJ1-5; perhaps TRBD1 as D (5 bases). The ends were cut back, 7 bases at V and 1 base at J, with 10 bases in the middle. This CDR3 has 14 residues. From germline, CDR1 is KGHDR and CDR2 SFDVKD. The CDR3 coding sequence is TGTGCCACCAGGGGGGAAGGGAGCAATCAGCCCCAGCATTTT. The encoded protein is CATRGEGSNQPQHF.

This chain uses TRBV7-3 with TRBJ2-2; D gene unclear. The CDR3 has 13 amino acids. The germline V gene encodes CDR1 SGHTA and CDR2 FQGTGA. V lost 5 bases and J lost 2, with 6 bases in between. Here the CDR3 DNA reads TGTGCCAGCAGCGACCACAACACCGGGGAGCTGTTTTTT. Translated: CASSDHNTGELFF.

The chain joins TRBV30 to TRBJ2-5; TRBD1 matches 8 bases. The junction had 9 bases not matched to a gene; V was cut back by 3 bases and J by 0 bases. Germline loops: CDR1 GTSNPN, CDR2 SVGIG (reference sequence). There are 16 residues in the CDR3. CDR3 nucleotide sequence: TGTGCCTGGAGCACTGCAGGGGGCCTGTACCAAGAGACCCAGTACTTC. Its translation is CAWSTAGGLYQETQYF. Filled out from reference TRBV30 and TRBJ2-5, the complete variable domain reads SQTIHQWPATLVQPVGSPLSLECTVEGTSNPNLYWYRQAAGRGLQLLFYSVGIGQISSEVPQNLSASRPQDRQFILSSKKLLLSDSGFYLCAWSTAGGLYQETQYFGPGTRLLVL.

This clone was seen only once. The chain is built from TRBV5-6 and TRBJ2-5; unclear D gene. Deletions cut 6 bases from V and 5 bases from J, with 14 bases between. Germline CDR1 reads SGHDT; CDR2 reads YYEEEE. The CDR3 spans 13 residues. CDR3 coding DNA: TGTGCCAGCACCCCCGGTCTTACGGAGACCCAGTACTTC. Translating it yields CASTPGLTETQYF.

CDR3 nucleotides: TGCGCCAGCAGCCAAGATCGGACGGCGCAGGGAGAAAAACTGTTTTTT. Protein product: CASSQDRTAQGEKLFF. The gene calls are TRBV4-1 and TRBJ1-4; TRBD1 is a possible D gene (5 bases). V gave up 0 bases and J gave up 8 bases, with 16 bases separating them. CDR3 length: 16 amino acids. Germline assignment: CDR1 MGHRA and CDR2 YSYEKL.

In nucleotides, the CDR3 is TGTGGCATGGACAGGGGACAAGAGACCCAGTACTTC. This encodes CGMDRGQETQYF. This chain uses TRBV30 with TRBJ2-5; 9 nucleotides line up with TRBD1. This CDR3 is 12 amino acids long. Per the germline V gene, CDR1 is GTSNPN and CDR2 is SVGIG (reference sequence).

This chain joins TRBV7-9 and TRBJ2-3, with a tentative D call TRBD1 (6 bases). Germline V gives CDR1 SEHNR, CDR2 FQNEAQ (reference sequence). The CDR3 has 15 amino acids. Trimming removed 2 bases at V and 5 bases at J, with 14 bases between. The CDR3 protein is CASSLFSGGKDTQYF. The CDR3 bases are TGTGCCAGCAGCTTATTTAGTGGGGGCAAAGATACGCAGTATTTT.